These T cell receptor beta chains were read from a single sample in a study of neurological immune-mediated disorders. MiXCR, applied by TCRdb to the 5' RACE reads, yields one record per CDR3 protein. The sample records about 76,000 distinct CDR3 sequences, approximately 17% being singletons. The sequenced material came from PBMCs. The receptors here all came from a woman between 40 and 50 years old in good health. Each CDR3 is given with its conserved first and last residue. D genes are given only for firm matches. Expanded clones get a size class; other rows say once, few or many, or leave the size out.

>NA|TRBV28|TRBJ1-5|many
CASSQGGVEGNQPQHF
TGTGCCAGCAGCCAAGGGGGGGTGGAAGGCAATCAGCCCCAGCATTTT
>NA|TRBV19|TRBJ1-6|NA
CASRREVGNSPLHF
TGTGCCAGTAGGAGGGAAGTAGGAAATTCACCCCTCCACTTT
>TRBD2|TRBV3-1|TRBJ2-1|many
CASSQAPAGGSYNEQFF
TGTGCCAGCAGCCAAGCTCCAGCGGGGGGCTCCTACAATGAGCAGTTCTTC
>NA|TRBV20-1|TRBJ2-5|few
CSAISGETQYF
TGCAGTGCCATTTCAGGGGAGACCCAGTACTTC
>NA|TRBV20-1|TRBJ1-1|few
CSARWPNTEAFF
TGCAGTGCTAGGTGGCCGAACACTGAAGCTTTCTTT
>TRBD2|TRBV7-2|TRBJ2-3|many
CASSPVYPPLAGGPTDTQYF
TGTGCCAGCAGCCCCGTATATCCCCCGCTAGCGGGGGGGCCTACAGATACGCAGTATTTT
>TRBD1|TRBV3-1|TRBJ1-3|NA
CASSQYRDSGNTIYF
TGTGCCAGCAGCCAATACCGGGACAGTGGAAACACCATATATTTT
>NA|TRBV7-9|TRBJ1-4|NA
CASSLGAREEKLFF
TGTGCCAGCAGCTTGGGAGCCCGGGAGGAAAAACTGTTTTTT
>NA|TRBV6-6|TRBJ2-3|NA
CASSYIGTDTQYF
TGTGCCAGCAGTTACATAGGCACAGATACGCAGTATTTT
>NA|TRBV20-1|TRBJ2-1|many
CSAATDLTPGVGFF
TGCAGTGCTGCCACTGATTTAACGCCAGGGGTGGGGTTCTTC
>NA|TRBV7-8|TRBJ2-3|many
CASSLFLGGVTATDTQYF
TGTGCCAGCAGCTTATTTTTGGGGGGTGTGACAGCTACAGATACGCAGTATTTT
>NA|TRBV5-4|TRBJ2-3|many
CASSLQGTDTQYF
TGTGCCAGCAGCTTGCAGGGCACAGATACGCAGTATTTT
>TRBD2|TRBV5-5|TRBJ2-1|NA
CASSLAGRDYNEQFF
TGTGCCAGCAGCTTGGCCGGGAGGGACTACAATGAGCAGTTCTTC
>TRBD2|TRBV7-2|TRBJ2-1|many
CASSPWTSQGVQFF
TGTGCCAGCAGCCCTTGGACTAGTCAAGGTGTGCAGTTCTTC
>NA|TRBV29-1|TRBJ2-7|many
CSAGMQGAYEQYF
TGCAGCGCCGGGATGCAGGGAGCCTACGAGCAGTACTTC
>NA|TRBV7-8|TRBJ2-5|many
CASSLLDRAQETQYF
TGTGCCAGCAGCTTATTGGACAGAGCACAAGAGACCCAGTACTTC
>TRBD2|TRBV3-1|TRBJ2-7|NA
CASSPTELARAYEQYF
TGTGCCAGCAGCCCGACGGAACTAGCGAGGGCCTACGAGCAGTACTTC
>TRBD2|TRBV7-2|TRBJ2-1|many
CASSFGTSGGALEQFF
TGTGCCAGCAGCTTTGGGACTAGCGGGGGGGCTCTTGAGCAGTTCTTC
>NA|TRBV7-8|TRBJ1-5|many
CASSLRRIGGSNQPQHF
TGTGCCAGCAGCTTAAGGCGTATTGGGGGTAGCAATCAGCCCCAGCATTTT
>NA|TRBV6-5|TRBJ2-1|many
CASRFQGGSYNEQFF
TGTGCCAGCAGATTCCAGGGTGGATCCTACAATGAGCAGTTCTTC
>NA|TRBV7-9|TRBJ2-1|many
CASSFLQVTYNEQFF
TGTGCCAGCAGCTTCCTACAGGTGACCTACAATGAGCAGTTCTTC
>NA|TRBV12-3/TRBV12-4|TRBJ1-5|many
CASSGTGTAQPQHF
TGTGCCAGCAGTGGGACGGGGACGGCTCAGCCCCAGCATTTT
>NA|TRBV20-1|TRBJ1-5|many
CSASRVGQPQHF
TGCAGTGCTAGCAGGGTTGGTCAGCCCCAGCATTTT
>TRBD1|TRBV20-1|TRBJ2-1|many
CSAGPGTGRYNEQFF
TGCAGTGCCGGACCCGGGACAGGCCGATACAATGAGCAGTTCTTC